The 2 T cell receptor beta chains in this list originate from one sample, sequenced in a study of T cells in Graves' hyperthyroidism and ophthalmopathy. Regions amplified from RNA transcripts were the TCR beta CDR3 regions. The study used the HTBI primer set for a first-round RT-PCR of the TCR CDR3. TCRdb redid the calling of the multiplex PCR reads with MiXCR, one entry per CDR3 protein. The table lists 89,000 or so distinct CDR3 sequences, approximately 40% of them singletons. The material sequenced was peripheral blood or thyroid tissue (not recorded which). Source of these receptors: a woman aged 25 to 39 with Graves' hyperthyroidism.

This clonotype was recorded at least ten times. The chain combines TRBV9 with TRBJ2-7, with 7 bases lining up with TRBD2. Germline lookup yields CDR1 SGDLS and CDR2 YYNGEE. The CDR3 length is 15 residues. J lost 6 bases, V lost 0 bases, and 9 bases had no gene match. For the CDR3, the DNA is TGTGCCAGCAGCGTAGGACCAAGCGGGGCTCGCGAGCAGTACTTC. Translating gives CASSVGPSGAREQYF.

This clonotype was seen ten or more times. The CDR3 DNA reads TGTGCCAGCAGTGTTTACAGGAGTTATCAGCCCCAGCATTTT. Amino acid sequence: CASSVYRSYQPQHF. The V gene is TRBV2, the J gene TRBJ1-5, with D perhaps matching TRBD1 (5 bases). CDR1 is SNHLY and CDR2 is FYNNEI in the germline V gene. V dropped 4 bases and J dropped 5 bases, with 12 bases sitting between them. The CDR3 totals 14 residues.